Listed below are T cell receptor beta chains from one sample, sequenced in a study of response to subunit inactivated influenza vaccine. TCRdb re-analysed the RT-PCR reads in MiXCR, keeping a single row per CDR3 protein. The sample yields about 780,000 distinct CDR3 sequences, around 20% seen once. The sample consisted of PBMCs from blood, taken 5 days after vaccination. All receptors come from a man in his fifties who received an inactivated influenza vaccine. CDR3s include the opening cysteine and the closing phenylalanine or tryptophan. D genes are given only for firm matches. Clone size is stated in some rows and not others, as once, few, many or a class when expanded.

V gene	D gene	clone size	J gene	CDR3 DNA	CDR3 protein
TRBV29-1	NA	few	TRBJ2-3	TGCAGCGTTGTCGTACCTGGCACAGATACGCAGTATTTT	CSVVVPGTDTQYF
TRBV20-1	TRBD2	few	TRBJ2-3	TGCAGTGGGCGGGAGTTAGATACGCAGTATTTT	CSGRELDTQYF
TRBV5-1	TRBD2	few	TRBJ2-2	TGCGCCAGCAGGACTAGCGGGAGGTATACCGGGGAGCTGTTTTTT	CASRTSGRYTGELFF
TRBV12-3/TRBV12-4	NA	few	TRBJ2-7	TGTGCCAGCAGTTTCTATCCGGGGAATTACGAGCAGTACTTC	CASSFYPGNYEQYF
TRBV12-3/TRBV12-4	NA	few	TRBJ2-4	TGTGCCAGCAGTTTATCCGGGTCCAAAAACATTCAGTACTTC	CASSLSGSKNIQYF
TRBV4-2	NA	once	TRBJ2-6	TGTGCCAGCAGCCAAGATGCATCTGGGGCCAACGTCCTGACTTTC	CASSQDASGANVLTF
TRBV27	NA	NA	TRBJ1-5	TGTGCCAGCAGTTTTAGGGGCCGGGAGCCCCAGCATTTT	CASSFRGREPQHF
TRBV7-2	TRBD1	many	TRBJ2-1	TGTGCCAGCAGCTTAGCGGGACAGGGCTACAATGAGCAGTTCTTC	CASSLAGQGYNEQFF
TRBV12-3/TRBV12-4	TRBD1	NA	TRBJ2-7	TGTGCCAGCAGTTTAAGGGGACAGGGATCCTACGACCAGTACTTC	CASSLRGQGSYDQYF
TRBV12-3/TRBV12-4	TRBD2	NA	TRBJ2-7	TGTGCCAGCAGTCCGCTAGCGGGAGTCCTTTCCTACGAGCAGTACTTC	CASSPLAGVLSYEQYF
TRBV12-3/TRBV12-4	NA	few	TRBJ2-7	TGTGCCAGCACCATGGGACTCCCAGCCTACGAGCAGTACTTC	CASTMGLPAYEQYF
TRBV20-1	TRBD1	few	TRBJ1-1	TGCAGTGCTAGAGATCTGAGGACAGGGCAGAACACTGAAGCTTTCTTT	CSARDLRTGQNTEAFF
TRBV20-1	NA	few	TRBJ1-5	TGCAGTGCTAGAGATGGAGGGCCCCAGCATTTT	CSARDGGPQHF
TRBV5-1	NA	few	TRBJ2-3	TGCGCCAGCAGCTGGGGAACAACAGGGTTAAGAGATACGCAGTATTTT	CASSWGTTGLRDTQYF
TRBV7-2	NA	few	TRBJ2-4	TGTGCCAGCAGCTTAGCGGAGTCCAAAAACATTCAGTACTTC	CASSLAESKNIQYF
TRBV15	TRBD2	NA	TRBJ2-7	TGTGCCACCCAAATTAGCGGGAGGTCTGACGAGCAGTACTTC	CATQISGRSDEQYF
TRBV4-2	TRBD2	few	TRBJ2-1	TGTGCCAGCAGCCGGACTAGCGGGGGGTTCGGTGAGCAGTTCTTC	CASSRTSGGFGEQFF
TRBV5-1	NA	NA	TRBJ2-3	TGCGCCAGCAGCCACCGACAGGCAAGCACAGATACGCAGTATTTT	CASSHRQASTDTQYF
TRBV15	NA	NA	TRBJ2-3	TGTGCCACTGACCGGGAGCCGCCGGGGGATACGCAGTATTTT	CATDREPPGDTQYF
TRBV28	TRBD1	once	TRBJ1-1	TGTGCCAGCAGTTCACCGGGACAGGGGAGGACTGAAGCTTTCTTT	CASSSPGQGRTEAFF
TRBV20-1	TRBD1	few	TRBJ2-7	TGCAGTGGGCTTCGACAGGGGTTATCCTACGAGCAGTACTTC	CSGLRQGLSYEQYF
TRBV20-1	NA	few	TRBJ2-1	TGCAGTGCGAGGGGGGCTAGATACAATGAGCAGTTCTTC	CSARGARYNEQFF
TRBV7-2	NA	NA	TRBJ1-6	TGTGCCAGCAGCTTAGTTTCCCGGAATAATTCACCCCTCCACTTT	CASSLVSRNNSPLHF
TRBV7-3	NA	NA	TRBJ2-1	TGTGCCAGCGGAAAAAGGGGGGGGGAGCAGTTCTTC	CASGKRGGEQFF
TRBV5-1	NA	few	TRBJ2-5	TGCGCCAGCAGCTGGACCCGGGTCCAGTGGGACTTC	CASSWTRVQWDF
TRBV4-3	NA	many	TRBJ2-7	TGCGCCAGCAGCCCGGGGTGGGGACCGTCCTACGAGCAGTACTTC	CASSPGWGPSYEQYF
TRBV5-1	NA	many	TRBJ2-7	TGCGCCAGCAGCCGAGGGAACTACGAGCAGTACTTC	CASSRGNYEQYF
TRBV20-1	TRBD2	once	TRBJ2-3	TGCAGGGGGGGACTAGCGGGAGCTGGAGATACGCAGTATTTT	CRGGLAGAGDTQYF
TRBV5-1	TRBD1	few	TRBJ1-2	TGCGCCAGCAGCTTTGGACAGGACACCGATGGCTACACCTTC	CASSFGQDTDGYTF
TRBV5-5	NA	few	TRBJ1-2	TGTGCCAGCAGCTTTACGTCAACCAACTATGGCTACACCTTC	CASSFTSTNYGYTF
TRBV10-3	TRBD1	NA	TRBJ2-3	TGTGCCATCACCAGGGACAGGGAAGCAGATACGCAGTATTTT	CAITRDREADTQYF
TRBV7-9	TRBD1	few	TRBJ2-3	TGTGCCAGCAGCTTGGGGACAGGGGGCTTATCAGATACGCAGTATTTT	CASSLGTGGLSDTQYF
TRBV11-2	NA	few	TRBJ2-3	TGTGCCAGCAGCTTAGAGGTGGAGTTTACGCAGTATTTT	CASSLEVEFTQYF
TRBV6-5	TRBD1	few	TRBJ2-7	TGTGCCAGCAGTTACCTTTCGACAGGGGACTCATACGAGCAGTACTTC	CASSYLSTGDSYEQYF
TRBV12-3/TRBV12-4	NA	few	TRBJ2-1	TGTGCCAGCAGTTCCAGTGCCTACAATGAGCAGTTCTTC	CASSSSAYNEQFF
TRBV12-3/TRBV12-4	NA	NA	TRBJ1-5	TGTGCCAGCAGTAATCTCAATCAGCCCCAGCATTTT	CASSNLNQPQHF
TRBV11-2	TRBD2	few	TRBJ2-2	TGTGCCAGCAGATACAGCGGGAGCACCGGGGAGCTGTTTTTT	CASRYSGSTGELFF
TRBV18	TRBD2	once	TRBJ2-1	TGTGCCAGCTCACCACCGGGACTAGCGGGACGGGATGAGCAGTTCTTC	CASSPPGLAGRDEQFF
TRBV4-1	TRBD2	few	TRBJ2-1	TGCGCCAGCAGCCAGGCAAGGGGAGCGGGGGCCTACAATGAGCAGTTCTTC	CASSQARGAGAYNEQFF
TRBV29-1	NA	NA	TRBJ1-2	TGCAGCGTCCCATCCACGGGGCAACTACTACTTAACTATGGCTACACCTTC	CSVPSTGQLLLNYGYTF
TRBV4-1	NA	NA	TRBJ2-5	TGCGCCAGCAGCCAAGTGACGCCCTCCCAAGAGACCCAGTACTTC	CASSQVTPSQETQYF
TRBV7-2	TRBD1	NA	TRBJ1-2	TGTGCCAGCAGCTCAGTCCGACAGGGAGGCTACACCTTC	CASSSVRQGGYTF
TRBV24-1	NA	NA	TRBJ2-7	TGTGCCACAACTCCGACAGACGGGGAGTTGGACGAGCAGTACTTC	CATTPTDGELDEQYF
TRBV9	NA	NA	TRBJ2-5	TGTGCCAGCAGCGTAGGGCGACAGAAAGAGACCCAGTACTTC	CASSVGRQKETQYF
TRBV10-3	NA	few	TRBJ1-1	TGTGCCATCAGTGAGTCGGTGGCGGAAGCTTTCTTT	CAISESVAEAFF
TRBV20-1	TRBD2	many	TRBJ2-1	TGCAGTGCTCCTTTTCTAGCGGGGGGGCAACCGCAGTTCTTC	CSAPFLAGGQPQFF